Listed below are T cell receptor beta chains from one sample, sequenced in a study of CD8 T cells in ankylosing spondylitis. TCRdb independently ran MiXCR on the 5' RACE reads; one entry per CDR3 protein. Here the sample spans about 800,000 distinct CDR3 sequences, approximately 12% being singletons. The sequencing sample was made of blood, either unsorted or a sorted T cell fraction (not recorded which). These receptor sequences come from a male donor with ankylosing spondylitis. Each CDR3 is given with its conserved first and last residue. The D gene is left open where the match is weak. Where a row states a size, it is once, few, many or the class of an expanded clone; other rows omit it.

>TRBJ2-5|-|TRBV20-1|-
CSALSEPSASETQYF
TGCAGTGCCCTCAGTGAGCCTAGCGCTTCGGAGACCCAGTACTTC
>TRBJ2-3|TRBD1|TRBV6-1|few
CASRRGQGPNTDTQYF
TGTGCCAGCAGACGCGGACAGGGCCCAAACACAGATACGCAGTATTTT
>TRBJ1-1|-|TRBV7-9|-
CASSSAYAGTEAFF
TGTGCCAGCAGCTCGGCCTACGCGGGCACTGAAGCTTTCTTT
>TRBJ2-1|-|TRBV20-1|-
CSASRGRRNEQFF
TGCAGTGCTAGTAGGGGGAGAAGAAATGAGCAGTTCTTC
>TRBJ2-5|TRBD2|TRBV5-1|-
CASSRGTSGGGWQETQYF
TGCGCCAGCAGCCGTGGGACTAGCGGAGGGGGATGGCAAGAGACCCAGTACTTC
>TRBJ1-1|-|TRBV6-2/TRBV6-3|-
CASSYSGAVTEAFF
TGTGCCAGCAGTTACTCAGGGGCCGTCACTGAAGCTTTCTTT
>TRBJ1-1|-|TRBV20-1|-
CSVRNWGTRAFF
TGCAGTGTGCGGAATTGGGGAACGCGAGCTTTCTTT
>TRBJ1-6|-|TRBV4-3|few
CASSQQGWNSPLHF
TGCGCCAGCAGCCAACAGGGGTGGAATTCACCCCTCCACTTT
>TRBJ2-5|-|TRBV20-1|many
CSASSPQETQYF
TGCAGTGCTAGTTCTCCGCAAGAGACCCAGTACTTC
>TRBJ1-1|-|TRBV10-3|many
CAISEQQFLTEAFF
TGTGCCATCAGTGAGCAACAGTTCTTGACTGAAGCTTTCTTT
>TRBJ1-1|-|TRBV6-6|few
CASKRGLNTEAFF
TGTGCCAGCAAACGAGGCCTTAACACTGAAGCTTTCTTT
>TRBJ2-2|TRBD1|TRBV7-2|-
CASSYRGGGELFF
TGTGCCAGCAGCTACAGGGGTGGCGGGGAGCTGTTTTTT
>TRBJ1-3|-|TRBV10-3|many
CAISESGGNTIYF
TGTGCCATCAGTGAGTCGGGTGGAAACACCATATATTTT
>TRBJ1-1|TRBD1|TRBV5-6|many
CASSYRGSTEAFF
TGTGCCAGCAGCTACAGGGGAAGCACTGAAGCTTTCTTT
>TRBJ2-1|-|TRBV20-1|-
CSARGGTRRNEQFF
TGCAGTGCTAGAGGGGGGACACGGCGGAATGAGCAGTTCTTC
>TRBJ1-3|-|TRBV7-9|few
CASSQASQLSSGNTIYF
TGTGCCAGCAGCCAAGCTTCTCAATTGAGCTCTGGAAACACCATATATTTT
>TRBJ1-5|-|TRBV20-1|few
CSIRGNQPQHF
TGCAGTATTAGAGGCAATCAGCCCCAGCATTTT
>TRBJ2-5|-|TRBV29-1|many
CSVVGRISQETQYF
TGCAGCGTTGTGGGCAGAATATCCCAAGAGACCCAGTACTTC
>TRBJ2-1|-|TRBV28|few
CASSLWGEGGYNEQFF
TGTGCCAGCAGTTTATGGGGTGAGGGCGGCTACAATGAGCAGTTCTTC
>TRBJ2-3|-|TRBV7-9|few
CALHRVWSADTQYF
TGTGCCTTGCACAGGGTGTGGAGCGCAGATACGCAGTATTTT
>TRBJ2-1|TRBD2|TRBV7-2|-
CASSYGLAADEQFF
TGTGCCAGCAGCTACGGACTAGCCGCTGATGAGCAGTTCTTC
>TRBJ1-1|-|TRBV7-2|many
CASSLRGYEAFF
TGTGCCAGCAGCTTAAGGGGATACGAAGCTTTCTTT
>TRBJ2-1|-|TRBV5-1|few
CASSLEPQNVNEQFF
TGCGCCAGCAGCTTGGAACCACAAAACGTCAATGAGCAGTTCTTC
>TRBJ2-7|TRBD1|TRBV7-2|few
CASSIDRGWGYEQYF
TGTGCCAGCAGCATAGACAGGGGCTGGGGGTACGAGCAGTACTTC
>TRBJ2-1|-|TRBV7-2|many
CASSSRLTVDEQFF
TGTGCCAGCAGCTCTCGACTGACCGTGGATGAGCAGTTCTTC
>TRBJ1-1|-|TRBV20-1|few
CSARGGRAITEAFF
TGCAGTGCTAGGGGGGGCAGGGCGATCACTGAAGCTTTCTTT
>TRBJ2-3|TRBD2|TRBV7-2|few
CASSWKRGITDTQYF
TGTGCCAGCAGCTGGAAGCGGGGGATTACAGATACGCAGTATTTT
>TRBJ2-2|-|TRBV7-8|few
CASSLGGKTGELFF
TGTGCCAGCAGCTTAGGGGGCAAGACCGGGGAGCTGTTTTTT
>TRBJ1-2|-|TRBV10-3|many
CAISESIRMGGYTF
TGTGCCATCAGTGAGTCGATCAGAATGGGCGGCTACACCTTC
>TRBJ2-7|TRBD2|TRBV12-3/TRBV12-4|few
CASSRGLAGDEQYF
TGTGCCAGCAGTCGGGGACTAGCGGGGGACGAGCAGTACTTC
>TRBJ2-7|TRBD2|TRBV2|-
CASSFSGSWGYEQYF
TGTGCCAGCAGTTTCAGCGGGAGTTGGGGCTACGAGCAGTACTTC
>TRBJ2-1|TRBD2|TRBV20-1|many
CSASGLAGSNEQFF
TGCAGTGCTAGTGGGCTAGCGGGGTCCAATGAGCAGTTCTTC